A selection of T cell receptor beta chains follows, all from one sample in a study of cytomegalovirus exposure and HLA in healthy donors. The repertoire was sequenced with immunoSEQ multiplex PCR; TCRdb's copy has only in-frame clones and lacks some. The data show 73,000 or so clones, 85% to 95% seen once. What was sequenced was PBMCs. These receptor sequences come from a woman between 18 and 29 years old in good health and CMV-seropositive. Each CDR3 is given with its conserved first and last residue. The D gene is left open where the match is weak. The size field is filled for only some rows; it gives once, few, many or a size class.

TGTGCCAGTAGTTCCCGGCGAGGTAATAATGAAAAACTGTTTTTT CASSSRRGNNEKLFF TRBV19 15 NA TRBJ1-4 NA
TGTGCCAGCAGCTTGGATTCAGGGGCCTACGAGCAGTACTTC CASSLDSGAYEQYF TRBV5-6 14 NA TRBJ2-7 NA
TGTGCCAGCAGTGGGCGGGACAGAACCTACGAGCAGTACTTC CASSGRDRTYEQYF TRBV6-1 14 NA TRBJ2-7 NA
TGTGCCAGCAGCTTGGGCCTAGCGAGCTACAATGAGCAGTTCTTC CASSLGLASYNEQFF TRBV5-8 15 NA TRBJ2-1 NA
TGTGCCAGCAGCGGAAATAGCGGGGGGGAGACCCAGTACTTC CASSGNSGGETQYF TRBV9 14 NA TRBJ2-5 TRBD2
TGTGCCAGCAGTAACCAAGTAGGGGGCAAAGGCTACACCTTC CASSNQVGGKGYTF TRBV2 14 NA TRBJ1-2 TRBD1
TGTGCCAGCAGCCAAGAATACAGGCTACTGCGGACACCCCTCCACTTT CASSQEYRLLRTPLHF TRBV4-2 16 NA TRBJ1-6 NA
TGTGCCAGCAGCCGACGGACAGGGGGATATGGCTACACCTTC CASSRRTGGYGYTF TRBV6-5 14 NA TRBJ1-2 TRBD1
TGTGCCTGGAGGGTCACGGGACTAGCGAGTGCTGAGCAGTTCTTC CAWRVTGLASAEQFF TRBV30 15 NA TRBJ2-1 TRBD2
TGTGCCAGCAGCTTAGGAGCAGGGAGGAACGAGCAGTACTTC CASSLGAGRNEQYF TRBV7-9 14 NA TRBJ2-7 NA
TGCGCCAGCAGCCAAGTCACAGGGATCTACGAGCAGTACTTC CASSQVTGIYEQYF TRBV4-1 14 NA TRBJ2-7 NA
TGTGCCTGGGGAAAGGCCGGGGACTACAATGAGCAGTTCTTC CAWGKAGDYNEQFF TRBV30 14 NA TRBJ2-1 NA
TGTGCCAGCAGAGAACAGGGGGCCGCTGGGGCCAACGTCCTGACTTTC CASREQGAAGANVLTF TRBV27 16 NA TRBJ2-6 TRBD1
TGTGCCAGCAGTTACGATGGACAGAACAATCAGCCCCAGCATTTT CASSYDGQNNQPQHF TRBV6-6 15 NA TRBJ1-5 NA
TGCGCCAGCAGTTTCACAGCAAACACTGAAGCTTTCTTT CASSFTANTEAFF TRBV10-1 13 NA TRBJ1-1 NA
TGTGCCAGCAGCACGGACAGGGGCACTGAAGCTTTCTTT CASSTDRGTEAFF TRBV5-6 13 NA TRBJ1-1 TRBD1
TGTGCCAGTAGTCTGAGGACAGGGGGCGTTGGCGGGGAGCTGTTTTTT CASSLRTGGVGGELFF TRBV19 16 NA TRBJ2-2 TRBD1
TGCGCCAGCAGCTTTCGGGGGGGTGATAATGAAAAACTGTTTTTT CASSFRGGDNEKLFF TRBV5-1 15 once TRBJ1-4 NA
TGTGCCAGCACCTTAAGTTACGGGAATAACTATGGCTACACCTTC CASTLSYGNNYGYTF TRBV6-5 15 NA TRBJ1-2 NA
TGTGCCAGCAGCCTGCACAGGAATACAGATACGCAGTATTTT CASSLHRNTDTQYF TRBV7-6 14 NA TRBJ2-3 NA
TGCGCCAGCAGCTCGGGGACAGGGTATTCACCCCTCCACTTT CASSSGTGYSPLHF TRBV5-1 14 NA TRBJ1-6 TRBD1
TGCGCCAGCAGCCAAGATTATAGCCAGGGGGCAGAGACCCAGTACTTC CASSQDYSQGAETQYF TRBV4-3 16 NA TRBJ2-5 TRBD1
TGTGCCTGGAGTGGAACAGGAGCGAACACCGGGGAGCTGTTTTTT CAWSGTGANTGELFF TRBV30 15 few TRBJ2-2 NA
TGTGCCAGCAGCGAACTCGGGACAGGGATCTCTGGAAACACCATATATTTT CASSELGTGISGNTIYF TRBV9 17 NA TRBJ1-3 TRBD1
TGTGCCAGCAGCCCCATCCTCGGCTCCTACAATGAGCAGTTCTTC CASSPILGSYNEQFF TRBV7-9 15 NA TRBJ2-1 NA
TGCGCCAGCAGCTTGGTGGTAGCGGGGGCCTCCTACGAGCAGTACTTC CASSLVVAGASYEQYF TRBV5-1 16 NA TRBJ2-7 TRBD2
TGTGCCAGCACCGGGACAGGGGGCGTCACCGGGGAGCTGTTTTTT CASTGTGGVTGELFF TRBV27 15 NA TRBJ2-2 TRBD1
TGTGCCAGCTCACCAAAAGTGGGCTCGAACTACGAGCAGTACTTC CASSPKVGSNYEQYF TRBV18 15 NA TRBJ2-7 NA
TGTGCCAGCACCACTTCTGGACAGGCGGACTCCTACGAGCAGTACTTC CASTTSGQADSYEQYF TRBV28 16 once TRBJ2-7 TRBD1
TGTGCCAGCAGCTCAGTTTCAGGCTCCTACGAGCAGTACTTC CASSSVSGSYEQYF TRBV5-4 14 once TRBJ2-7 NA
TGTGCCAGCAGCCAATCCCACACAGGGCGCGGAAACACCATATATTTT CASSQSHTGRGNTIYF TRBV28 16 NA TRBJ1-3 NA
TGTGCCAGCAGTCAAGACAGGGTGAGAGAGACCCAGTACTTC CASSQDRVRETQYF TRBV6-5 14 NA TRBJ2-5 TRBD1
TGCGCCAGCAGCCAAGGCAGGCAGGGAAACTATGGCTACACCTTC CASSQGRQGNYGYTF TRBV4-1 15 NA TRBJ1-2 NA
TGTGCCTGGACCGGTCAACAGGGCGATGAGCAGTTCTTC CAWTGQQGDEQFF TRBV30 13 NA TRBJ2-1 NA
TGTGCCAGCAGTACTTGGGGACAGGGGGTTGTAATGACGAACACTGAAGCTTTCTTT CASSTWGQGVVMTNTEAFF TRBV6-7 19 NA TRBJ1-1 TRBD1
TGTGCCAGCAGCTTCCGTTCAGGGGCGGCTAATGAAAAACTGTTTTTT CASSFRSGAANEKLFF TRBV5-6 16 NA TRBJ1-4 NA
TGTGCCAGCAGCTTAGCTGTGAGCTATGAGCAGTTCTTC CASSLAVSYEQFF TRBV7-6 13 NA TRBJ2-1 NA
TGCAGCCTAAAATACACAGATACGCAGTATTTT CSLKYTDTQYF TRBV29-1 11 NA TRBJ2-3 NA
TGTGCCAGCAGCCGGGACTGGAACACCGGGGAGCTGTTTTTT CASSRDWNTGELFF TRBV7-2 14 NA TRBJ2-2 NA
TGTGCCTGGAGTGTACGGTACGAGCAGTACTTC CAWSVRYEQYF TRBV30 11 NA TRBJ2-7 NA
TGTGCCAGCAGCCAAGGTGAAGTAGCCGAGCAGTTCTTC CASSQGEVAEQFF TRBV4-2 13 NA TRBJ2-1 NA
TGTGCCAGCAGTTTAAGTAGCAGACGCAATCAGCCCCAGCATTTT CASSLSSRRNQPQHF TRBV27 15 NA TRBJ1-5 NA
TGTGCCAGCAGCTTGAGCGGGGCTTCACCCCTCCACTTT CASSLSGASPLHF TRBV5-6 13 NA TRBJ1-6 NA
TGCGCCAGCAGGTTACAGGGGGCGAATGAGCAGTTCTTC CASRLQGANEQFF TRBV5-1 13 NA TRBJ2-1 TRBD1
TGTGCCAGCAGCCAGAGGGATACGCAGTATTTT CASSQRDTQYF TRBV4-2 11 NA TRBJ2-3 NA
TGTGCCAGCAGCACGAGGACAGGGATGAATTCACCCCTCCACTTT CASSTRTGMNSPLHF TRBV5-6 15 NA TRBJ1-6 TRBD1
TGTGCCAGCAGTTCCAACAGGAACAGGGCCGGCGGGCAGTACTTC CASSSNRNRAGGQYF TRBV28 15 NA TRBJ2-7 NA
TGTGCCAGCAGGAATCTCAGGGGTGACTATAATTCACCCCTCCACTTT CASRNLRGDYNSPLHF TRBV27 16 NA TRBJ1-6 NA
TGTGCCAGCAGTTACACAGGGCGGGTGACTGAAGCTTTCTTT CASSYTGRVTEAFF TRBV28 14 NA TRBJ1-1 NA